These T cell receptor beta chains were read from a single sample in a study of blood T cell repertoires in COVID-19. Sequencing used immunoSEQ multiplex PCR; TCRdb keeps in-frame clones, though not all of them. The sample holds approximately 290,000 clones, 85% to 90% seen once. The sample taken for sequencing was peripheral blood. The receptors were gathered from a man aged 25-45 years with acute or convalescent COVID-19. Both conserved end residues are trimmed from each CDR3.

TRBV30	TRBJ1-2	AWSIGRGYT
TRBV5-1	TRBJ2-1	ATRPSGSYNEQF
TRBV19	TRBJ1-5	ASSIMSPGNQPQH
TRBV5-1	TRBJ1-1	ASSPAQTENTEAF
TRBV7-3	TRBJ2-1	ASSPDRNNNEQF
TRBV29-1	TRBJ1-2	SVESTGGYYGYT
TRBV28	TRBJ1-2	ASSTRGGAPPAGYT
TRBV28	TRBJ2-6	ASSSFGDRGKSGANVLT
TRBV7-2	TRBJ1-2	ASSPLGGYGYT
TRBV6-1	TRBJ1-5	ASSESGGGDQPQH
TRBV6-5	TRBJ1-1	ATTAEGRVNTEAF
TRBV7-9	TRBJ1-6	ASSFDRAGDSPLH
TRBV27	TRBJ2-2	ASSFAPGQNTGELF
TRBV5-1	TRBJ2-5	ASSLRQGGGETQY
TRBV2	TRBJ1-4	ASSEPHGTVDEKLF
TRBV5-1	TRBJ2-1	ASRRPGTREGEQF
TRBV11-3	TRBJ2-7	ASSLVSRPTYEQY
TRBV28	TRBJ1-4	ASRMQGARHEKLF
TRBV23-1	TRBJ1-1	ASSQTGACTEAF
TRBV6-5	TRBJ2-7	ASSPGISYEQY
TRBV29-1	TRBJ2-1	SVARGKYNEQF
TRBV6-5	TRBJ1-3	ASSYGIYSGNTIY
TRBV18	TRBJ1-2	ASSPTGALGYGYT
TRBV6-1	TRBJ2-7	ASSALSGTGGMEQY
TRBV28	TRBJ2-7	ASSLTVYEQY
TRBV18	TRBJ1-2	ASSPRRTGEPGYT
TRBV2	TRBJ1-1	ASSEVKGVGTEAF
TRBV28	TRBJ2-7	ASSLLSGSGSYEQY
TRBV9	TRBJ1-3	ASSVARDRANTIY
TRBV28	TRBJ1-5	ASSRIRSFNQPQH
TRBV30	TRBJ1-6	AWSNRLNYNSPLH
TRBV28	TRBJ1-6	ASRKDRFGSPLH
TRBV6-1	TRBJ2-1	ASSAFIYTSGRARDNEQF
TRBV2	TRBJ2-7	ASSVSGNYEQY
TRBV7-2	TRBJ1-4	ASSLVRAVYATNEKLF
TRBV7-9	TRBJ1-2	ASSPPTGAGGYT
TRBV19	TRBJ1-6	ASSIGIASPLH
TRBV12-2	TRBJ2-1	ASRPRASGSVGEQF
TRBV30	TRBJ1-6	AWSVQETGNYSPLH
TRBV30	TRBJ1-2	ARVGPGEGYT
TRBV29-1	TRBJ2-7	SVGGGRLDYEQY
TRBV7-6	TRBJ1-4	ASSLVGVGNEKLF
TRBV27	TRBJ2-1	ASTLGDEQF
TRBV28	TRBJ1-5	ASSFRAGAGQPQH
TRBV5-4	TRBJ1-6	ASSLGGQVNSPLH
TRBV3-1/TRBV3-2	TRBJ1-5	ASSQGTGVYQPQH
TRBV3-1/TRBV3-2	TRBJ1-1	ASSQASNTEAF
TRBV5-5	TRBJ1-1	ASTFDRVIVNTEAF
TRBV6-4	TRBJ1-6	ASSYHRNSPLH
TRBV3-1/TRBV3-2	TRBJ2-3	ASSLYGGTTDTQY
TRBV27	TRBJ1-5	ASSPTEAQPQH
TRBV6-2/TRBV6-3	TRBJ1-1	ASSRGSTEAF
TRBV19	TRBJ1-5	ASSVQGNQPQH
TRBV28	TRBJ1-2	ASSITGPGPHGYT